Below, one T cell receptor (beta chain) is given with its context. Purified naive CD4+ T cells were depleted of CD25+ Tregs. After constant-region reverse-primer amplification, full-length variable regions underwent semi-nested PCR with Nested Universal Primer A. MiXCR was run by TCRdb on the 5' RACE reads, yielding one entry per CDR3 protein. The data hold over 55,000 distinct CDR3 sequences, with just under 30% observed a single time. This TCR was sampled from a female donor with breast cancer. Sequenced: tumor-infiltrating naive CD4+ T cells sorted from the breast tumor. The sample's subset: naive CD4+ T cells, CD4+CD45RA+CD25-.

Here the CDR3 reads CASSVDPGKGEAFF. The CDR3 DNA follows: TGTGCCAGCAGCGTAGACCCGGGAAAAGGTGAAGCTTTCTTT. This chain joins TRBV9 and TRBJ1-1; D uncertain. CDR1 and CDR2 from the germline V gene are SGDLS and YYNGEE. V was clipped by 0 bases and J by 7 bases, with 13 bases between them. This CDR3 is built from 14 residues.